This entry lists 28 T cell receptor beta chains sequenced from one sample in a study of read filtering for tumor transcriptome and immune sequencing. From around 440 ng of RNA, a library with molecular barcoded alpha/delta and beta/gamma adaptors was made. MiXCR, run by TCRdb on the reads, gives a single entry per CDR3 protein. The sample yields tens of thousands of distinct CDR3 sequences, around 15% seen once. The sequenced sample was a population of CD138-negative cells sorted from bone marrow. These receptors were obtained from a donor at least 40 years old with multiple myeloma.

This sequence joins TRBV29-1 and TRBJ1-1; unclear D gene. The CDR3 is 14 amino acids. Germline V gene sequence: CDR1 SQVTM, CDR2 ANQGSEA. The V end was cut by 3 bases, the J end by 0 bases, with 11 bases between. The CDR3 region has the DNA TGCAGCGTTGATAGACCGAGTATGAACACTGAAGCTTTCTTT. Protein: CSVDRPSMNTEAFF.

This clonotype was recorded many times. The rearrangement links TRBV28 to TRBJ2-7, with 7 bases lining up with TRBD2. The V and J ends lost 2 bases and 4 bases, in that order; junction bases with no gene match: 5. Germline CDR1 reads MDHEN; CDR2 reads SYDVKM. There are 14 residues in the CDR3. CDR3 amino acids: CASSLKGGAYEQYF. The CDR3 region has the DNA TGTGCCAGCAGTTTAAAGGGAGGGGCATACGAGCAGTACTTC.

This clonotype was observed at least ten times. The rearrangement uses TRBV20-1 and TRBJ2-7; 7 positions match TRBD1. V trimming: 0 bases; J trimming: 2 bases; junction bases outside the gene matches: 4. Per germline, CDR1 DFQATT and CDR2 SNEGSKA (reference sequence). The CDR3 is made up of 14 amino acids. The CDR3 DNA reads as TGCAGTGCTAGAGAGTGGCAGGGGGCCTACGAGCAGTACTTC. This encodes CSAREWQGAYEQYF.

V is TRBV10-3 and J is TRBJ1-5; D remains ambiguous. Trimming stripped 3 bases from V and 3 bases from J, with 3 bases between. Germline CDR1 ENHRY, CDR2 SYGVKD. The CDR3 contains 12 residues. The CDR3 nucleotides read TGTGCCATCAGTGACAACAATCAGCCCCAGCATTTT. Translating it yields CAISDNNQPQHF.

The table lists this clonotype with many counts. The chain links TRBV29-1 to TRBJ2-7, with D perhaps being TRBD1 or TRBD2 (5 bases each). In germline, CDR1 is SQVTM, CDR2 ANQGSEA. Between the trimmed V and J ends, which lost 6 bases and 5 bases, there was a span of 11 bases. This CDR3 has 11 residues. The CDR3 bases are TGCAGCGTGGGCCTGGGGGACGAGCAGTACTTC. Translating it yields CSVGLGDEQYF.

This clonotype was detected many times. V and J are TRBV29-1 and TRBJ2-1; 7 positions agree with TRBD1. V trimming: 7 bases; J trimming: 4 bases; junction bases outside the gene matches: 1. The CDR3 covers 11 residues. CDR1 and CDR2 from the germline V gene are SQVTM and ANQGSEA. The CDR3 nucleotides are TGCAGCGGGGACAGTTACAATGAGCAGTTCTTC. Its translation is CSGDSYNEQFF.

Only a few counts were recorded for this clonotype. A far larger clone is one nucleotide away, so this likely arose from a read error. V usage is TRBV28 and J usage is TRBJ2-7; a weak D match, TRBD2 (6 bases). V was trimmed by 5 bases and J by 10 bases, leaving 18 bases between them. Per the germline V gene, CDR1 is MDHEN and CDR2 is SYDVKM. The CDR3 sequence is 13 residues long. Here the CDR3 DNA reads TGTGCCAGCAGTGGGCTAGCGAAAGAGAACCAGTACTTC. It translates to CASSGLAKENQYF.

Comments on this clonotype: This may be a read error: a much more frequent sequence differs by one nucleotide. This chain's CDR3 is CASSLTSGPNEQLF. The DNA of the CDR3 is TGTGCCAGCAGCTTAACTAGCGGACCCAATGAGCAGCTCTTC. This chain links TRBV7-9 with TRBJ2-1; 8 bases line up with TRBD2. This CDR3 has 14 amino acids. Germline V lookup: CDR1 SEHNR, CDR2 FQNEAQ (reference sequence). The entire variable domain, with the rest obtained from reference TRBV7-9 and TRBJ2-1, is as follows: DTGVSQNPRHKITKRGQNVTFRCDPISEHNRLYWYRQTLGQGPEFLTYFQNEAQLEKSRLLSDRFSAERPKGSFSTLEIQRTEQGDSAMYLCASSLTSGPNEQLFGPGTRLTVL.

A note on this clonotype: A much bigger clone sits one base away, suggesting this may be a read error. The rearrangement joins TRBV2 to TRBJ1-1; 7 positions match TRBD1. Germline trimming cut 4 bases from V and 4 bases from J; bases unmatched to any gene: 6. CDR1 and CDR2 from the germline V gene are SNHLY and FYNNEI. This CDR3 comprises 14 residues. CDR3 in DNA: TGTGCCAGCAGTGTTATAGGGGGCATCACTGAAGCTTTCTTT. Encoded protein: CASSVIGGITEAFF.

Many counts were recorded for this clonotype. The V and J genes are TRBV7-6 and TRBJ2-1; D is uncertain. Trimming stripped 5 bases from V and 7 bases from J, with 15 bases between. This CDR3 has 14 amino acids. Germline assignment: CDR1 SGHVS and CDR2 FNYEAQ. The CDR3 region has the DNA TGTGCCAGCAGCCCTACTTATGTGGTGAATGAGCAGTTCTTC. Translating gives CASSPTYVVNEQFF.

This clonotype was counted only a few times. J is TRBJ2-5 and V is TRBV29-1, with 7 bases that match TRBD1. There are 13 residues in the CDR3. Germline CDR1 is SQVTM and CDR2 is ANQGSEA. V gave up 4 bases and J gave up 2 bases; unmatched junction bases: 4. The DNA for the CDR3 is TGCAGCGTTGGGGGACAGCATCAAGAGACCCAGTACTTC. Protein product: CSVGGQHQETQYF.

Many counts were recorded for this clonotype. The J gene is TRBJ2-5, the V gene TRBV7-9; D is ambiguous. This CDR3 comprises 15 residues. V was pared by 0 bases and J by 1 base, with 9 bases between. CDR1 and CDR2 from the germline V gene are SEHNR and FQNEAQ (reference sequence). Here the CDR3 DNA reads TGTGCCAGCAGCTTAGCTGCCCAGATCCAAGAGACCCAGTACTTC. Its translation: CASSLAAQIQETQYF.

This clonotype was seen only a few times. A much larger clone is a single base away; this may be a read error. V usage is TRBV5-1 and J usage is TRBJ2-1; 8 bases are shared with TRBD1. CDR3 length: 16 amino acids. Germline V lookup: CDR1 SGHRS, CDR2 YFSETQ. Written as DNA, the CDR3 is TGCGTCAGCAGCCCCCTCCGGACAGGGAGTTTGGATGAGCAGTTCTTC. Encoded protein: CVSSPLRTGSLDEQFF.

On this clonotype: A much larger clone differs from this one at a single base, so this may be a read error. J is TRBJ2-5 and V is TRBV20-1; D is perhaps TRBD2 (5 bases). V was pared by 8 bases and J by 1 base, with 11 bases between. The length of the CDR3 is 12 residues. The germline V gene encodes CDR1 DFQATT and CDR2 SNEGSKA (reference sequence). CDR3 protein: CSTRGGQETQYF. The CDR3 nucleotides are TGCAGTACCCGGGGTGGCCAAGAGACCCAGTACTTC.

This clonotype has at least ten counts. The genes are TRBV29-1 and TRBJ1-1; D possibly corresponds to TRBD1 (5 bases). Germline CDR1 SQVTM, CDR2 ANQGSEA. The CDR3 totals 14 residues. V lost 7 bases to trimming and J lost 1 base, with 16 bases between them. The CDR3 protein is CSALLSDRNTEAFF. For the CDR3, the DNA is TGCAGCGCCCTACTTTCCGACAGGAACACTGAAGCTTTCTTT.

This clonotype was observed a few times. It may be a read error: a sequence one base away is much more abundant. This chain connects TRBV11-2 to TRBJ1-5; 7 positions match TRBD1. Germline V gene sequence: CDR1 SGHAT, CDR2 FQNNGV. With V trimmed by 4 bases and J by 2 bases, 5 bases remained unmatched. CDR3 length: 15 residues. CDR3: CASSSRGSGNQPQHF. The CDR3 DNA reads as TGTGCCAGCAGCTCCAGGGGGTCTGGCAATCAGCCCCAGCATTTT.

This clonotype was recorded at least ten times. The chain uses TRBV6-6 and TRBJ2-7, with D perhaps matching TRBD2 (6 bases). Between the trimmed V and J ends, which lost 7 bases and 2 bases, there was a span of 18 bases. CDR3 length: 15 residues. Germline V lookup: CDR1 MNHNY, CDR2 SVGAGI (reference sequence). CDR3 loop: CASNRLGGDAYEQYF. The CDR3 region has the DNA TGTGCCAGCAACCGACTAGGAGGGGATGCCTACGAGCAGTACTTC.

This clonotype came up once. This chain joins TRBV27 and TRBJ2-1; D is possibly TRBD1 or TRBD2 (5 bases each). From germline, CDR1 is MNHEY and CDR2 SMNVEV (reference sequence). The V end lost 3 bases, the J end lost 4 bases, and 10 bases lay between the germline ends. This CDR3 region has 14 residues. CDR3 sequence reads: CASSLRGTYNEQFF. CDR3 coding DNA: TGTGCCAGCAGTTTGAGGGGAACATACAATGAGCAGTTCTTC.

This clonotype was found many times. The chain joins TRBV5-6 to TRBJ2-2, with 7 bases aligning to TRBD1. The CDR3 has 13 residues. V was pared by 2 bases and J by 7 bases, with 2 bases of the junction left unmatched. Germline CDR1 and CDR2: SGHDT and YYEEEE. CDR3 amino acids: CASSFGDSGELFF. CDR3 coding DNA: TGTGCCAGCAGCTTTGGGGACAGCGGGGAGCTGTTTTTT.

This clonotype was picked up a small number of times. This sequence joins TRBV29-1 and TRBJ2-7; 10 bases line up with TRBD1. The CDR3 has 12 amino acids. Trimming took 7 bases from V and 6 from J; bases not matched to a gene: 6. Germline V gene lookup returns CDR1 SQVTM and CDR2 ANQGSEA. For the CDR3, the DNA is TGCAGCGGGGGACAGGGGAAGGTCGAGCAGTACTTC. Its translation is CSGGQGKVEQYF.

This clonotype was picked up many times. The chain recombines TRBV10-3 with TRBJ2-7; TRBD1 matches at 10 bases. Germline CDR1 ENHRY, CDR2 SYGVKD. The CDR3 loop spans 15 amino acids. The J segment lost 3 bases and the V segment lost 0 bases, leaving 2 bases of the junction unmatched. The CDR3 here is CAISESGQGRYEQYF. The CDR3 bases are TGTGCCATCAGTGAGTCGGGACAGGGGCGCTACGAGCAGTACTTC.

Within the sample, this clonotype is medium-sized. The rearrangement uses TRBV21-1 and TRBJ2-5; the table's D call, TRBD2, was not checked against the DNA. TRBV21-1 is assigned pseudogene status. The CDR3 length is 16 residues. CDR3 residues: CASSKGPGLGQETQYF. CDR3 DNA sequence: TGTGCCAGCAGCAAAGGTCCGGGACTAGGACAAGAGACCCAGTACTTC.

This clonotype was seen ten or more times. The V call is TRBV29-1, the J call TRBJ1-1, with a weak D call TRBD1 (6 bases). Trimming took 7 bases from V and 7 from J, leaving 16 bases between them. CDR1 SQVTM and CDR2 ANQGSEA come from the germline V gene. This CDR3 is built from 12 residues. In DNA, the CDR3 is TGCAGCGCGGCGCAGGGGACTCATGAAGCTTTCTTT. It yields the protein CSAAQGTHEAFF.

This clonotype was detected ten times or more. The chain carries TRBV12-3 or TRBV12-4 and TRBJ2-2, with D unclear. The CDR3 is 13 amino acids. Trimming left V 6 bases short and J 4 bases short, with 9 bases between. CDR3: CASRPQTTGELFF. The CDR3 DNA reads as TGTGCCAGCAGACCTCAGACCACCGGGGAGCTGTTTTTT.

The chain combines TRBV5-1 with TRBJ2-1, with 10 bases that match TRBD2. Unmatched junction bases numbered 6, after V lost 0 bases and J lost 6 bases. Germline V gene data show CDR1 as SGHRS and CDR2 as YFSETQ. The CDR3 is made up of 16 amino acids. For the CDR3, the DNA is TGCGCCAGCAGCTTGGCACTAGCGGGATGGTCCAATGAGCAGTTCTTC. It specifies CASSLALAGWSNEQFF.

The V and J genes are TRBV6-5 and TRBJ2-5, with TRBD1 identical over 9 bases. Germline loops: CDR1 MNHEY, CDR2 SVGAGI. The V segment lost 6 bases and the J segment 5 bases; nucleotides outside the gene matches: 10. The CDR3 is 15 residues long. In nucleotides, the CDR3 is TGTGCCAGCAGGTCTGGACAGGGGTACGGGGAGACCCAGTACTTC. It is translated as CASRSGQGYGETQYF.

This clonotype was detected many times. The rearrangement links TRBV29-1 to TRBJ2-1; 7 nucleotides match TRBD1. The CDR3 covers 15 residues. CDR1 and CDR2 (germline): SQVTM, ANQGSEA. Trimming removed 0 bases from V and 8 bases from J; junction bases left unmatched: 10. The CDR3 protein is CSVEDPGTEVYEQFF. Written as DNA, the CDR3 is TGCAGCGTTGAAGATCCAGGGACAGAAGTCTATGAGCAGTTCTTC.

This clonotype has a count of ten or more. The CDR3 bases are TGTGCCAGCAGAACGGCGGACAGGGATTCTAATGAAAAACTGTTTTTT. Translating it yields CASRTADRDSNEKLFF. The chain is built from TRBV12-3 or TRBV12-4 and TRBJ1-4, with TRBD1 matching over 8 bases. The V segment lost 6 bases and the J segment 3 bases; nucleotides outside the gene matches: 9. This CDR3 contains 16 residues.